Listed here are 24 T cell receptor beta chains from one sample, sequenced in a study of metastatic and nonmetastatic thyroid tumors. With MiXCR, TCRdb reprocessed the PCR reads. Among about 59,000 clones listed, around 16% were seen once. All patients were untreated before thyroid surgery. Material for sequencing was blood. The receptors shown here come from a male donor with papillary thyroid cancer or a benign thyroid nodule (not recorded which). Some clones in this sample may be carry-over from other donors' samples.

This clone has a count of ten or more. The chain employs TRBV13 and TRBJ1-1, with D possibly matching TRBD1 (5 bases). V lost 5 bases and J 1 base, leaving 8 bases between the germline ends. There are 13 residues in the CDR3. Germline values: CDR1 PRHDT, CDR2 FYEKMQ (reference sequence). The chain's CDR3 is CASSPQGNTEAFF. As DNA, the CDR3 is TGTGCCAGCAGCCCGCAGGGGAACACTGAAGCTTTCTTT.

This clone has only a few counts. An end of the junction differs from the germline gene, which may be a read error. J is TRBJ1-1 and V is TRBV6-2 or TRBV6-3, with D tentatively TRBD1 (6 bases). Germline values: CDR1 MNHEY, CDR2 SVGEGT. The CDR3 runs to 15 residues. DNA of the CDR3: TGTGCCAGCGGTTACGAGGCAGGGGTCACCGCTGAAGCTTTCTTT. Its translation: CASGYEAGVTAEAFF.

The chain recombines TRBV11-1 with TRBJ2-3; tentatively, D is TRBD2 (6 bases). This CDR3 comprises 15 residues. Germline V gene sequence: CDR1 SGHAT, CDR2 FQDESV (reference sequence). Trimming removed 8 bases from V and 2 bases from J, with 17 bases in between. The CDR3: CASPLEGGYTDTQYF. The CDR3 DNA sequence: TGTGCCAGCCCCCTAGAGGGAGGCTACACAGATACGCAGTATTTT.

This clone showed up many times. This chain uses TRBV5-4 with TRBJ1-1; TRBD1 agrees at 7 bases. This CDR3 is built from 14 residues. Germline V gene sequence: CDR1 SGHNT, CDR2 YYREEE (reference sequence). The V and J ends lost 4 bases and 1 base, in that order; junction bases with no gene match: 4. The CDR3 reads CASSEGQWNTEAFF. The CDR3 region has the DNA TGTGCCAGCAGCGAGGGACAGTGGAACACTGAAGCTTTCTTT.

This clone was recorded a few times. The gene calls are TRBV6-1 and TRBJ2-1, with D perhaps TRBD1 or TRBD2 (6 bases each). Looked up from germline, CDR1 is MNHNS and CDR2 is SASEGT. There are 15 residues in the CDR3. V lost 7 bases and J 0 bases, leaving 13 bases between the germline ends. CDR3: CASIEGGNSYNEQFF. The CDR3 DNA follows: TGTGCCAGCATCGAGGGGGGAAACTCCTACAATGAGCAGTTCTTC.

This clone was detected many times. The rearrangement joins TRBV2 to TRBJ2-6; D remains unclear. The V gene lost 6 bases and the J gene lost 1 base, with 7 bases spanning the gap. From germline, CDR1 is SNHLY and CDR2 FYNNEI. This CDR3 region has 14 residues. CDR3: CASRAGSGANVLTF. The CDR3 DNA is TGTGCCAGCAGGGCTGGGTCTGGGGCCAACGTCCTGACTTTC.

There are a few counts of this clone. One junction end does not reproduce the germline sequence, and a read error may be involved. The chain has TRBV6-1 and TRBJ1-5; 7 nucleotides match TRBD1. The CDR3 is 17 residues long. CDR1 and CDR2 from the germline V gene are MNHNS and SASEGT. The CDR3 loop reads CASSATSGTEGNQPRHF. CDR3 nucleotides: TGTGCCAGCAGTGCCACGTCCGGGACAGAGGGCAATCAGCCCCGGCATTTT.

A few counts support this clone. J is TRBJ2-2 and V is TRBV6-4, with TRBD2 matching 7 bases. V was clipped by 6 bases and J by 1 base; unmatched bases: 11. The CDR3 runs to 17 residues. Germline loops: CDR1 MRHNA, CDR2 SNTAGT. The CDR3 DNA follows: TGTGCCAGCAGCAGGTCTGGGGAGGGGATGAACACCGGGGAGCTGTTTTTT. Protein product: CASSRSGEGMNTGELFF.

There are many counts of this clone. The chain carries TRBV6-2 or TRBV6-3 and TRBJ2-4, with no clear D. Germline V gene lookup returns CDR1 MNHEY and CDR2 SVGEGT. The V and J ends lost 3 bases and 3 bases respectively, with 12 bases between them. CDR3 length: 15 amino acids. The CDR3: CASSYVRLGKNIQYF. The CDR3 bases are TGTGCCAGCAGTTATGTTCGCCTAGGCAAAAACATTCAGTACTTC.

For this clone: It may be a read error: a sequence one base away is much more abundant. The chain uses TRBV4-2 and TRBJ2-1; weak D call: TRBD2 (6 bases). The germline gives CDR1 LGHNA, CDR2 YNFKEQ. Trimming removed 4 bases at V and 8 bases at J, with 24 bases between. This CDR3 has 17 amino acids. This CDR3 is CASSRDPRGWAGYEQFF. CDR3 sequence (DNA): TGTGCCAGCAGCCGGGACCCCCGGGGGTGGGCAGGGTATGAGCAGTTCTTC.

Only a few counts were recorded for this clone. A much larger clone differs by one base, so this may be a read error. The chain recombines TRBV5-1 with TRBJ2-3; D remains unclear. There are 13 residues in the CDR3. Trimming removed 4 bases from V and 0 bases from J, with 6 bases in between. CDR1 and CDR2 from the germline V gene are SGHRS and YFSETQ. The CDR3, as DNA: TGCGCCAGCAGCCTTGACAGCACAGATACGCAGTATTTT. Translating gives CASSLDSTDTQYF.

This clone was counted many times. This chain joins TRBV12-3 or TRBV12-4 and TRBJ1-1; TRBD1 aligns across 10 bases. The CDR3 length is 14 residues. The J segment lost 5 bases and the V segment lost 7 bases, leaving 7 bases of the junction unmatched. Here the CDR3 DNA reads TGTGCCAGCAAAATGACAGGGGGCGGGACTGAAGCTTTCTTT. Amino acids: CASKMTGGGTEAFF.

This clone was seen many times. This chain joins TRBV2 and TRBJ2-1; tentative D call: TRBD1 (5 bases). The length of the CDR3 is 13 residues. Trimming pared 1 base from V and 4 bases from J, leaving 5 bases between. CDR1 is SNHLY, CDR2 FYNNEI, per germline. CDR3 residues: CASSEEGYNEQFF. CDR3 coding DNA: TGTGCCAGCAGTGAAGAGGGGTACAATGAGCAGTTCTTC.

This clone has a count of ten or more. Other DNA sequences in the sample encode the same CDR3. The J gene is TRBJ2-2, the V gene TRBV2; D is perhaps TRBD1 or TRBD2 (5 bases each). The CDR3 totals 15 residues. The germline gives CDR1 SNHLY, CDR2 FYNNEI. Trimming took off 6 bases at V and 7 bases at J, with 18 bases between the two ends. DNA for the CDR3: TGTGCCAGCAGCGCCGGGACCCCGAGGGTCGGGGAGCTGTTTTTT. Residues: CASSAGTPRVGELFF. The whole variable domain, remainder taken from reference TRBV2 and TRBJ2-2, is EPEVTQTPSHQVTQMGQEVILRCVPISNHLYFYWYRQILGQKVEFLVSFYNNEISEKSEIFDDQFSVERPDGSNFTLKIRSTKLEDSAMYFCASSAGTPRVGELFFGEGSRLTVL.

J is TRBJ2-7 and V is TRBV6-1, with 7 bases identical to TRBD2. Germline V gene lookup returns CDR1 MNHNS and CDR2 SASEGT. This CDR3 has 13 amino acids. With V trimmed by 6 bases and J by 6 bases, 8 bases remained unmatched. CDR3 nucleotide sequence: TGTGCCAGCAGGACGGGGGGTAGTCCCGAGCAGTACTTC. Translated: CASRTGGSPEQYF.

In DNA, the CDR3 is TGTGCCAGCAGTGAACTAGCGGGGGGGAAAAACATTCAGTACTTC. Translation: CASSELAGGKNIQYF. The rearrangement joins TRBV6-1 to TRBJ2-4; TRBD2 aligns across 12 bases. The J segment lost 4 bases and the V segment lost 2 bases, leaving 0 bases of the junction unmatched. Germline V CDR1 and CDR2: MNHNS, SASEGT. This CDR3 spans 15 amino acids.

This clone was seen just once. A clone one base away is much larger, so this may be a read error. CDR3 loop: CASSSTGGLSDTQYF. DNA of the CDR3: TGTGCCAGCAGCTCAACAGGGGGCCTATCAGATACGCAGTATTTT. The chain employs TRBV5-6 and TRBJ2-3, with 9 bases matching TRBD1. This CDR3 is 15 amino acids long. The V segment lost 3 bases and the J segment 4 bases; nucleotides outside the gene matches: 6. Germline CDR1 reads SGHDT; CDR2 reads YYEEEE.

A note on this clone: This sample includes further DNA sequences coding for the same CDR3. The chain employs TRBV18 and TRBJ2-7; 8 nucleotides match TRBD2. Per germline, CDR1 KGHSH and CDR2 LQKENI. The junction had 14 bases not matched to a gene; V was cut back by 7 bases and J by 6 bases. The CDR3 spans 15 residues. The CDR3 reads CASCAPGLAGCEQYF. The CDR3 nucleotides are TGTGCCAGCTGCGCACCTGGACTAGCTGGGTGCGAGCAGTACTTC.

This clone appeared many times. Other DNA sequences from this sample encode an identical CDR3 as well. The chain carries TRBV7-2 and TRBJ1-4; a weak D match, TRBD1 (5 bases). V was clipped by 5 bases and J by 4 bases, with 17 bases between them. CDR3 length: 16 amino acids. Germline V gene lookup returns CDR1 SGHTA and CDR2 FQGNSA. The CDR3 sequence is CASSRNRQSHNEKLFF. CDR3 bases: TGTGCCAGCAGCCGAAATAGACAGTCTCATAATGAAAAACTGTTTTTT.

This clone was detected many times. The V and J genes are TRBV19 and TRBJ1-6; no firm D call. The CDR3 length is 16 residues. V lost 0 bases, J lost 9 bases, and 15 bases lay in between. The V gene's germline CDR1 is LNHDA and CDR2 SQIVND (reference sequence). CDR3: CASSIDNGAKGSPLHF. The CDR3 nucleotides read TGTGCCAGTAGTATAGATAACGGTGCGAAAGGTTCACCCCTCCACTTT.

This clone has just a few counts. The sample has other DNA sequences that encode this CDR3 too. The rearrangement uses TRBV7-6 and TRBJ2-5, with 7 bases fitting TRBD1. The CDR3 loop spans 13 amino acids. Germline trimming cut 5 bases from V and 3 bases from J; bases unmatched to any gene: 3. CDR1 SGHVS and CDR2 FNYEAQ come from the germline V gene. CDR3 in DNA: TGTGCCAGCAGCCGCGACAGGGAAGAGACCCAGTACTTC. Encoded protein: CASSRDREETQYF.

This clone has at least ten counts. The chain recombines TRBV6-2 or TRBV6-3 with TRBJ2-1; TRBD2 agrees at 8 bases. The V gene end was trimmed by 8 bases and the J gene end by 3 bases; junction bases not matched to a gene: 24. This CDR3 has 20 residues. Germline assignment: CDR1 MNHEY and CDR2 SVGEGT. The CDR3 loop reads CASWNYKGQNGRASYNEQFF. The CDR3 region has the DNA TGTGCCAGCTGGAACTACAAGGGACAAAACGGGAGGGCCAGCTACAATGAGCAGTTCTTC.

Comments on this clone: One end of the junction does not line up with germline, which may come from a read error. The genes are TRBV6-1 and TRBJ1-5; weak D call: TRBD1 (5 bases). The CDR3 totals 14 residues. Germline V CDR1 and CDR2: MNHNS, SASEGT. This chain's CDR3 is CASSELTENPPQHF. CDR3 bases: TGTGCCAGCAGTGAACTGACAGAAAATCCGCCCCAGCATTTT.

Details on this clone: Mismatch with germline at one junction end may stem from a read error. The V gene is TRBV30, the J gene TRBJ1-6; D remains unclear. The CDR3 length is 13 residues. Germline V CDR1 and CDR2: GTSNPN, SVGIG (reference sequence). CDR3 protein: CALSAQGNSPLHF. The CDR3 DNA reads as TGTGCCTTGAGTGCACAAGGGAATTCACCCCTCCACTTT. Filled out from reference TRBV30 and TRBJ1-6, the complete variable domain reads SQTIHQWPATLVQPVGSPLSLECTVEGTSNPNLYWYRQAAGRGLQLLFYSVGIGQISSEVPQNLSASRPQDRQFILSSKKLLLSDSGFYLCALSAQGNSPLHFGNGTRLTVT.